This T cell receptor beta chain is from a study of CD8+ T cells in alopecia areata. In this sample, this clone turned up a few times. It was cDNA, reverse transcribed from extracted RNA, that served as the sequencing template. Libraries were prepared by immunoSEQ multiplex PCR; TCRdb keeps only in-frame clonotypes and omits some of them. The sample lists about 210,000 clones, about 57% occurring once. Treatment defined: oral pan-JAK inhibitor, 5-10 mg twice daily. The CDR3 loop spans 13 amino acids. CDR1 is MDHEN and CDR2 is SYDVKM in the germline V gene. V was cut by 6 bases and J by 10 bases, with 15 bases left in between.

The chain has TRBV28 and TRBJ1-4; D not resolved. This specimen consisted of CD4+ T cells sorted from blood, obtained at week 4, from a patient treated with tofacitinib. This TCR was sampled from a human donor with alopecia areata. In DNA, the CDR3 is TGTGCCAGCAGCCCCGTGGCAGTGGGAAAACTGTTTTTT. Translation gives CASSPVAVGKLFF. The full variable domain, its missing parts supplied by reference TRBV28 and TRBJ1-4, is DVKVTQSSRYLVKRTGEKVFLECVQDMDHENMFWYRQDPGLGLRLIYFSYDVKMKEKGDIPEGYSVSREKKERFSLILESASTNQTSMYLCASSPVAVGKLFFGSGTQLSVL.